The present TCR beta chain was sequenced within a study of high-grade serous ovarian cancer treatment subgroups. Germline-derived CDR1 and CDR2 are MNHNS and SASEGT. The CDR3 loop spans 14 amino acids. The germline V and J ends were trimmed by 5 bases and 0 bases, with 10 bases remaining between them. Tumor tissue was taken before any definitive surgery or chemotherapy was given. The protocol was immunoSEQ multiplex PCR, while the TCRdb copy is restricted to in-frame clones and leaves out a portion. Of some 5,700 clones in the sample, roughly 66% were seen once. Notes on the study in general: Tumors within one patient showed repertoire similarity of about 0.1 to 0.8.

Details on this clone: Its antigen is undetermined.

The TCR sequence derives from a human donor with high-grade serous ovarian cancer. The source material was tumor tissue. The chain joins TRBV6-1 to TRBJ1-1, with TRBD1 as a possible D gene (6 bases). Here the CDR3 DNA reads TGTGCCAGCAGTAGCCAGGGGATGAACACTGAAGCTTTCTTT. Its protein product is CASSSQGMNTEAFF.